This TCR beta chain was identified in a study of lymphopenia after photon versus proton radiotherapy. Worth noting for this clone: Its target is not known.

CDR1 is MDHEN and CDR2 is SYDVKM in the germline V gene. There are 16 residues in the CDR3. Trimming left V 8 bases short and J 5 bases short, with 24 bases between. Study-wide results and caveats: Better survival with proton therapy was suggested as possible, not demonstrated. Larger post-nadir TCR diversity loss correlated inversely with survival in deceased patients. Under photons, naive T cells and diversity fell while effector/memory populations rose.

The method was immunoSEQ multiplex PCR; TCRdb's version includes in-frame clones alone and lacks a portion of them. This sample has around 150,000 clones, with 75% to 90% found just once. The sample was peripheral blood, taken from a patient treated with photon-based radiotherapy. V is TRBV28 and J is TRBJ1-1; tentatively, D is TRBD1 (6 bases). The origin of this receptor is a man aged 45 to 65 with gastric cancer. As DNA, the CDR3 is TGTGCCAGCCTAGTTTTGGGCACACAGGGAAGGACTGAAGCTTTCTTT. Protein: CASLVLGTQGRTEAFF.